This entry lists 21 T cell receptor beta chains sequenced from one sample in a study of T-cell memory formation after mild COVID-19. TCRdb analysed the 5' RACE reads with MiXCR anew, one entry per CDR3 protein. The sample shows more than 250,000 distinct CDR3 sequences, approximately 19% of them seen only once. The specimen sequenced was PBMCs or a T cell subset sorted from them (not recorded which). These receptors all come from a man between 18 and 29 years old who had mild COVID-19 (a few samples of this study predate the infection). Cell type and time point are not known.

V is TRBV11-2 and J is TRBJ2-7, with TRBD2 as a possible D gene (6 bases). Per germline, CDR1 SGHAT and CDR2 FQNNGV. V was shortened by 5 bases and J by 5 bases, with 19 bases between the two germline ends. There are 15 residues in the CDR3. Here the CDR3 reads CASSTLAGTDHEQYF. DNA of the CDR3: TGTGCCAGCAGCACCCTGGCCGGGACTGATCACGAGCAGTACTTC.

This clonotype was detected once. The chain couples TRBV20-1 to TRBJ2-4, with TRBD2 matching over 10 bases. J lost 0 bases, V lost 5 bases, and 13 bases had no gene match. The CDR3 runs 18 residues. Germline-derived CDR1 and CDR2 are DFQATT and SNEGSKA (reference sequence). CDR3 bases: TGCAGTGCTGATGGCCTAGCGGGGGAAAAGCTAGCCAAAAACATTCAGTACTTC. Translated: CSADGLAGEKLAKNIQYF.

This clonotype was found a few times. At one of its ends the junction is not consistent with the germline gene, which may arise from a read error. The V gene is TRBV7-7, the J gene TRBJ2-5; D not resolved. This CDR3 is built from 13 residues. CDR1 is SSHAT, CDR2 FNYEAQ, per germline (reference sequence). CDR3 sequence reads: CASSSRWGETQYF. CDR3 nucleotide sequence: TGTGCTAGCAGCTCGAGATGGGGAGAGACCCAGTACTTC.

This clonotype was recorded a few times. This chain links TRBV20-1 with TRBJ2-7; D is ambiguous. With 2 bases removed from V and 6 bases from J, the gap between germline ends came to 8 bases. Germline-derived CDR1 and CDR2 are DFQATT and SNEGSKA (reference sequence). This CDR3 contains 11 residues. The CDR3 region is CSARYWGEQYF. CDR3 DNA: TGCAGTGCTAGATATTGGGGCGAGCAGTACTTC.

The chain combines TRBV5-1 with TRBJ2-3; TRBD2 matches at 11 bases. Germline V gives CDR1 SGHRS, CDR2 YFSETQ. After removal of 5 bases from V and 6 bases from J, the junction contained 11 bases not matched to a gene. The CDR3 runs to 16 residues. In DNA form, the CDR3 reads TGCGCCAGCAGATCGGGGTCTAGCGGGGGGTCGGATACGCAGTATTTT. It translates to CASRSGSSGGSDTQYF.

This clonotype has more than one count but fewer than ten. V gene TRBV9 combines with J gene TRBJ2-5; tentatively, D is TRBD1 or TRBD2 (5 bases each). The CDR3 loop spans 15 amino acids. Germline V gene data show CDR1 as SGDLS and CDR2 as YYNGEE. V gave up 4 bases and J gave up 1 base, with 14 bases separating them. Here the CDR3 reads CASSTQRGFQETQYF. The CDR3 DNA follows: TGTGCCAGCAGCACACAGAGGGGATTCCAAGAGACCCAGTACTTC.

The chain's CDR3 is CASSSLSGETDTQYF. The CDR3 bases are TGTGCCAGCAGCTCCCTTAGCGGGGAGACAGATACGCAGTATTTT. The J gene is TRBJ2-3, the V gene TRBV5-4; 8 nucleotides match TRBD2. This CDR3 comprises 15 residues. V shed 3 bases and J 3 bases; nucleotides not matched to a gene: 6. Germline-derived CDR1 and CDR2 are SGHNT and YYREEE (reference sequence). Variable domain in full (rest from reference TRBV5-4 and TRBJ2-3): ETGVTQSPTHLIKTRGQQVTLRCSSQSGHNTVSWYQQALGQGPQFIFQYYREEENGRGNFPPRFSGLQFPNYSSELNVNALELDDSALYLCASSSLSGETDTQYFGPGTRLTVL.

This clonotype occurred many times. The DNA for the CDR3 is TGCGCCAGCAGCTCGGAGGGACCCGAGCAGTTCTTC. Translation: CASSSEGPEQFF. The chain combines TRBV5-1 with TRBJ2-1; maybe TRBD2 (6 bases). The CDR3 loop spans 12 amino acids. Germline CDR1 reads SGHRS; CDR2 reads YFSETQ. The V gene lost 3 bases and the J gene lost 10 bases, with 11 bases spanning the gap.

The CDR3 spells CASKAVGDRAVQPQHF. The CDR3 DNA reads TGTGCCAGTAAGGCGGTAGGGGACAGGGCGGTTCAGCCCCAGCATTTT. The chain carries TRBV19 and TRBJ1-5, with 9 bases fitting TRBD1. V dropped 7 bases and J dropped 6; count of bases not matched to a gene: 13. CDR1 is LNHDA, CDR2 SQIVND, per germline (reference sequence). This CDR3 is built from 16 residues.

This clonotype was counted ten times or more. The chain carries TRBV2 and TRBJ2-7; TRBD2 is a possible D gene (5 bases). Trimming cost V 2 bases and J 6 bases, with 17 bases left between them. CDR3 length: 15 residues. The germline V gene encodes CDR1 SNHLY and CDR2 FYNNEI. The CDR3 bases are TGTGCCAGCAGTGAACGGGGTGGTAGTCGACGCGAGCAGTACTTC. Its protein product is CASSERGGSRREQYF.

In DNA, the CDR3 is TGTGCCAGCAGCTTAGTGGAGAGTTGGGACGAGCAGTACTTC. Residues: CASSLVESWDEQYF. This rearrangement joins TRBV7-9 to TRBJ2-7, with D hard to call. This CDR3 has 14 amino acids. V lost 1 base, J lost 5 bases, and 12 bases lay in between. Germline-derived CDR1 and CDR2 are SEHNR and FQNEAQ (reference sequence).

This clonotype turned up a few times. The chain recombines TRBV15 with TRBJ2-3; D unclear. The ends were cut back, 0 bases at V and 5 bases at J, with 9 bases in the middle. The CDR3 contains 14 residues. Germline V gives CDR1 LNHNV, CDR2 YYDKDF (reference sequence). CDR3 sequence reads: CATSRDLGGDTQYF. Here the CDR3 DNA reads TGTGCCACCAGCAGAGATCTGGGTGGAGATACGCAGTATTTT.

This clonotype was seen a handful of times. This rearrangement joins TRBV5-5 to TRBJ2-1, with D perhaps being TRBD1 or TRBD2 (5 bases each). The CDR3 totals 13 residues. From germline, CDR1 is SGHKS and CDR2 YYEKEE (reference sequence). The ends were cut back, 0 bases at V and 9 bases at J, with 10 bases in the middle. The CDR3 DNA is TGTGCCAGCAGCTTGGCCATTGGGACTGAGCAGTTCTTC. Protein sequence: CASSLAIGTEQFF.

This clonotype was picked up many times. The chain uses TRBV6-2 or TRBV6-3 and TRBJ2-7; no reliable D call. V gave up 5 bases and J gave up 2 bases, with 4 bases separating them. The CDR3 runs 11 residues. Germline V lookup: CDR1 MNHEY, CDR2 SVGEGT. The DNA of the CDR3 is TGTGCCAGCAGTGTACCCTACGAGCAGTACTTC. Its protein product is CASSVPYEQYF.

This clonotype was counted ten times or more. The rearrangement links TRBV29-1 to TRBJ1-2; a weak D match, TRBD1 (5 bases). From germline, CDR1 is SQVTM and CDR2 ANQGSEA. CDR3 length equals 13 residues. Trimming pared 6 bases from V and 3 bases from J, leaving 14 bases between. CDR3 coding DNA: TGCAGCGTCCTGGGGGGAGGGGACTATGGCTACACCTTC. It is translated as CSVLGGGDYGYTF.

This clonotype has just a few counts. The chain carries TRBV5-1 and TRBJ1-6; possible D gene TRBD1, 6 bases. Germline loops: CDR1 SGHRS, CDR2 YFSETQ. The CDR3 sequence is 14 residues long. The ends were cut back, 4 bases at V and 9 bases at J, with 14 bases in the middle. The CDR3 nucleotides are TGCGCCAGCAGCCCCCCGGGGGGCGGTTCACCCCTCCACTTT. Translating gives CASSPPGGGSPLHF. Using reference TRBV5-1 and TRBJ1-6 for the parts outside the CDR3, the full variable domain is KAGVTQTPRYLIKTRGQQVTLSCSPISGHRSVSWYQQTPGQGLQFLFEYFSETQRNKGNFPGRFSGRQFSNSRSEMNVSTLELGDSALYLCASSPPGGGSPLHFGNGTRLTVT.

There are a few counts of this clonotype. This chain connects TRBV20-1 to TRBJ1-4; D might be TRBD1 (6 bases). The CDR3 runs 15 residues. V lost 3 bases and J 9 bases, leaving 20 bases between the germline ends. Per germline, CDR1 DFQATT and CDR2 SNEGSKA (reference sequence). CDR3 loop: CSASSEGGRQKKLFF. The CDR3 region has the DNA TGCAGTGCTAGTTCCGAAGGGGGAAGACAAAAAAAACTGTTTTTT.

Worth noting for this clonotype: At one boundary the junction diverges from the germline segment, which might be a read error. CDR3 sequence: CASSQVGWEQYF. The DNA of the CDR3 is TGCGCCAGCAGCCAAGTGGGGTGGGAGCAGTACTTT. The V and J genes are TRBV4-1 and TRBJ2-7; a weak D match, TRBD2 (5 bases). Per germline, CDR1 MGHRA and CDR2 YSYEKL. The CDR3 runs 12 residues.

This clonotype occurred a few times. This chain joins TRBV12-3 or TRBV12-4 and TRBJ1-2, with 7 bases matching TRBD1. Trimming at V came to 5 bases and at J to 4 bases, leaving 4 bases not matched to a gene. This CDR3 comprises 13 residues. The CDR3 spells CASSPDRAYGYTF. In nucleotides, the CDR3 is TGTGCCAGCAGTCCAGACAGGGCCTATGGCTACACCTTC.

There are a few counts of this clonotype. A read error may produce the germline difference seen at one junction end. V is TRBV7-7 and J is TRBJ2-3; D may be TRBD2 (7 bases). Germline V gene lookup returns CDR1 SSHAT and CDR2 FNYEAQ (reference sequence). CDR3 length: 14 amino acids. CDR3 in DNA: TGTGCTAGCAGCTTAGGGGGGGCCTCAGATACGCAGTATTTT. Translating it yields CASSLGGASDTQYF.

The chain carries TRBV5-5 and TRBJ1-5; D gene ambiguous. Trimming removed 0 bases from V and 5 bases from J, with 6 bases in between. The CDR3 has 13 residues. CDR1 and CDR2 (germline): SGHKS, YYEKEE (reference sequence). The CDR3 sequence is CASSLGLDQPQHF. The CDR3 region has the DNA TGTGCCAGCAGCTTGGGGCTGGATCAGCCCCAGCATTTT.